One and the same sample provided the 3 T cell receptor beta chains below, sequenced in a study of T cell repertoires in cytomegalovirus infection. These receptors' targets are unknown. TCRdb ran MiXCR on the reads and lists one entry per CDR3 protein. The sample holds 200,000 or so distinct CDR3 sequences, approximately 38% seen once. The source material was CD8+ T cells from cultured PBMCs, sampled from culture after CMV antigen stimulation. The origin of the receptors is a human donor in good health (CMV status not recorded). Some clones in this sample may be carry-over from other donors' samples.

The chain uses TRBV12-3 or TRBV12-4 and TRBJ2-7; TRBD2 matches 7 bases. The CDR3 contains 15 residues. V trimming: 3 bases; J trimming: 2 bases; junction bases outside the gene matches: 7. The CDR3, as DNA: TGTGCCAGCAGTTTCGGGCTAGCGGTTACCTACGAGCAGTACTTC. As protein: CASSFGLAVTYEQYF.

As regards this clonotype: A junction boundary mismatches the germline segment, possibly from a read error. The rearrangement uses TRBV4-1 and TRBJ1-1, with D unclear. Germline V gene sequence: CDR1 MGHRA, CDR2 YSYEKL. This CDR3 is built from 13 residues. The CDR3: CASSQVERTEAFF. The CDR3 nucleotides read TGTGCCAGCAGCCAAGTCGAGAGGACTGAAGCTTTCTTT.

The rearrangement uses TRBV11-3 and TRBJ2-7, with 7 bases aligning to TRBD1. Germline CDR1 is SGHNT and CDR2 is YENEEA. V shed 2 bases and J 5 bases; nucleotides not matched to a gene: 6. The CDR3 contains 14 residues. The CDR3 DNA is TGTGCCAGCAGCTTACGTACAGGGGTCGACGAGCAGTACTTC. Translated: CASSLRTGVDEQYF.